This entry lists 27 T cell receptor beta chains sequenced from one sample in a study of shared clonotypes between healthy human individuals. Libraries were prepared by immunoSEQ multiplex PCR; TCRdb keeps only in-frame clonotypes and omits some of them. The table records 950,000 to 1,100,000 clones, roughly 70% of them present only once. Sequences were obtained from memory CD4+ T cells sorted from blood. Regarding subset: CD45RA-negative fraction. The source is a man younger than 30 in good health.

V gene TRBV7-2 combines with J gene TRBJ2-1, with 10 bases lining up with TRBD1. The CDR3 is 15 residues long. Germline lookup yields CDR1 SGHTA and CDR2 FQGNSA. V shed 1 base and J 8 bases; nucleotides not matched to a gene: 5. The CDR3 DNA follows: TGTGCCAGCAGCTTAGGGGGGACAGGGGAATATGAGCAGTTCTTC. Translating it yields CASSLGGTGEYEQFF. Full variable domain (outside the CDR3, taken from reference TRBV7-2 and TRBJ2-1): GAGVSQSPSNKVTEKGKDVELRCDPISGHTALYWYRQSLGQGLEFLIYFQGNSAPDKSGLPSDRFSAERTGGSVSTLTIQRTQQEDSAVYLCASSLGGTGEYEQFFGPGTRLTVL.

The chain joins TRBV18 to TRBJ2-3; D is undetermined. Germline CDR1 is KGHSH and CDR2 is LQKENI. V was cut by 0 bases and J by 0 bases, with 10 bases left in between. The length of the CDR3 is 16 residues. The CDR3 nucleotides are TGTGCCAGCTCACCACCTAACGGAGCTAGCACAGATACGCAGTATTTT. This translates into CASSPPNGASTDTQYF.

The CDR3 nucleotides are TGCGCCAGCAGCTTGGGACCCCACGGAGCCGGCTACGAGCAGTACTTC. Protein: CASSLGPHGAGYEQYF. This chain connects TRBV5-1 to TRBJ2-7; unclear D gene. There are 16 residues in the CDR3. Trimming stripped 0 bases from V and 3 bases from J, with 16 bases between. In germline, CDR1 is SGHRS, CDR2 YFSETQ.

This chain links TRBV29-1 with TRBJ2-7, with 11 bases fitting TRBD2. V gave up 2 bases and J gave up 2 bases; unmatched junction bases: 2. The CDR3 runs 14 residues. Germline values: CDR1 SQVTM, CDR2 ANQGSEA. Written as DNA, the CDR3 is TGCAGCGTTGAAAAACTAGCGGGGGCCTACGAGCAGTACTTC. Its translation: CSVEKLAGAYEQYF.

This clone turned up a few times. The chain joins TRBV19 to TRBJ1-5; D gene unclear. Germline assignment: CDR1 LNHDA and CDR2 SQIVND (reference sequence). With 8 bases removed from V and 9 bases from J, the gap between germline ends came to 17 bases. The CDR3 runs 13 residues. CDR3 nucleotides: TGTGCCAGTTCCTCGGGGTCGGGTTTGCCCCAGCATTTT. Protein sequence: CASSSGSGLPQHF.

The J gene is TRBJ2-6, the V gene TRBV6-1; D gene ambiguous. The CDR3 loop spans 14 amino acids. The V gene's germline CDR1 is MNHNS and CDR2 SASEGT. V dropped 3 bases and J dropped 1 base, with 4 bases sitting between them. CDR3 loop: CASSEGSGANVLTF. In nucleotides, the CDR3 is TGTGCCAGCAGTGAGGGATCTGGGGCCAACGTCCTGACTTTC.

This clone has only a few counts. The chain carries TRBV5-4 and TRBJ1-2, with 7 bases lining up with TRBD1. Trimming cost V 3 bases and J 4 bases; bases outside gene matches: 12. The germline gives CDR1 SGHNT, CDR2 YYREEE (reference sequence). This CDR3 has 16 residues. CDR3 residues: CASSSGDSRLLYGYTF. In nucleotides, the CDR3 is TGTGCCAGCAGCTCCGGGGACAGTCGCCTCCTCTATGGCTACACCTTC.

This clone was picked up a small number of times. V usage is TRBV19 and J usage is TRBJ2-6; D could derive from TRBD1 or TRBD2 (6 bases each). The V gene lost 7 bases and the J gene lost 0 bases, with 25 bases spanning the gap. Per germline, CDR1 LNHDA and CDR2 SQIVND (reference sequence). The CDR3 sequence is 20 residues long. The CDR3 sequence is CASKGGGIAVISSGANVLTF. The CDR3 nucleotides read TGTGCCAGTAAAGGAGGGGGAATTGCGGTAATAAGCTCTGGGGCCAACGTCCTGACTTTC.

The rearrangement uses TRBV11-2 and TRBJ2-7; the match to TRBD2 covers 10 bases. Germline V gene data show CDR1 as SGHAT and CDR2 as FQNNGV. Trimming cost V 6 bases and J 6 bases; bases outside gene matches: 11. The CDR3 contains 15 residues. The CDR3 nucleotides read TGTGCCAGCAGTCCCTGGACTAGCGGCTCGGGCGAGCAGTACTTC. It yields the protein CASSPWTSGSGEQYF.

To note about this clone: The same CDR3 arises from other DNA sequences in this sample as well. The J gene is TRBJ2-7, the V gene TRBV5-1; the match to TRBD1 covers 9 bases. CDR1 SGHRS and CDR2 YFSETQ come from the germline V gene. J lost 2 bases, V lost 2 bases, and 2 bases had no gene match. The CDR3 extends over 14 amino acids. CDR3 sequence reads: CASSLRQGAYEQYF. Written as DNA, the CDR3 is TGCGCCAGCAGCTTACGACAGGGGGCCTACGAGCAGTACTTC. The full variable domain, its missing parts supplied by reference TRBV5-1 and TRBJ2-7, is KAGVTQTPRYLIKTRGQQVTLSCSPISGHRSVSWYQQTPGQGLQFLFEYFSETQRNKGNFPGRFSGRQFSNSRSEMNVSTLELGDSALYLCASSLRQGAYEQYFGPGTRLTVT.

The chain is built from TRBV10-3 and TRBJ1-5; D not resolved. CDR3 size: 13 residues. Germline loops: CDR1 ENHRY, CDR2 SYGVKD. Deletions cut 6 bases from V and 2 bases from J, with 8 bases between. CDR3 DNA sequence: TGTGCCATCAGCAAAGATGGCAATCAGCCCCAGCATTTT. Protein sequence: CAISKDGNQPQHF.

The chain employs TRBV5-4 and TRBJ2-5; D not certain. Germline lookup yields CDR1 SGHNT and CDR2 YYREEE (reference sequence). V was shortened by 2 bases and J by 6 bases, with 14 bases between the two germline ends. The CDR3 runs 14 residues. CDR3 protein: CASSFLSDAKTQYF. CDR3 nucleotides: TGTGCCAGCAGCTTCCTTAGTGACGCCAAGACCCAGTACTTC. The variable domain in full, completed from reference TRBV5-4 and TRBJ2-5, reads ETGVTQSPTHLIKTRGQQVTLRCSSQSGHNTVSWYQQALGQGPQFIFQYYREEENGRGNFPPRFSGLQFPNYSSELNVNALELDDSALYLCASSFLSDAKTQYFGPGTRLLVL.

V usage is TRBV5-1 and J usage is TRBJ1-1, with D tentatively TRBD1 (6 bases). The CDR3 consists of 15 residues. CDR1 SGHRS and CDR2 YFSETQ come from the germline V gene. V lost 4 bases and J 4 bases, leaving 17 bases between the germline ends. The CDR3 region is CASSQYRDGGTEAFF. The CDR3 bases are TGCGCCAGCAGCCAATACAGGGATGGAGGCACTGAAGCTTTCTTT.

This clone has more than one count but fewer than ten. The gene calls are TRBV10-3 and TRBJ1-2; perhaps TRBD1 as D (5 bases). V was trimmed by 3 bases and J by 0 bases, leaving 11 bases between them. The CDR3 is 15 residues long. CDR1 is ENHRY and CDR2 is SYGVKD in the germline V gene. The CDR3 sequence: CAISDRSGANYGYTF. Written as DNA, the CDR3 is TGTGCCATCAGTGACCGTTCGGGGGCTAACTATGGCTACACCTTC.

This chain uses TRBV5-6 with TRBJ2-3; 7 bases are shared with TRBD1. This CDR3 has 15 residues. Germline V gene data show CDR1 as SGHDT and CDR2 as YYEEEE. Germline trimming cut 5 bases from V and 7 bases from J; bases unmatched to any gene: 13. CDR3 sequence: CASSPTGVKGYTQYF. The CDR3 DNA reads as TGTGCCAGCAGTCCAACAGGGGTTAAGGGGTATACGCAGTATTTT.

This clone came up a few times. The rearrangement uses TRBV5-1 and TRBJ1-1, with D uncertain. Trimming removed 2 bases from V and 4 bases from J, with 12 bases in between. CDR1 and CDR2 (germline): SGHRS, YFSETQ. The CDR3 is made up of 14 amino acids. DNA for the CDR3: TGCGCCAGCAGCTTACCCTCCCCAGGCACTGAAGCTTTCTTT. Amino acid sequence: CASSLPSPGTEAFF.

This chain connects TRBV7-8 to TRBJ2-1; 16 bases are shared with TRBD2. The germline V gene has CDR1 SGHVS and CDR2 FQNEAQ. V gave up 4 bases and J gave up 4 bases; unmatched junction bases: 13. This CDR3 comprises 20 residues. CDR3 amino acids: CASSSPGLAGGRVTYNEQFF. Written as DNA, the CDR3 is TGTGCCAGCAGCTCTCCGGGACTAGCGGGGGGGCGAGTAACTTACAATGAGCAGTTCTTC.

This clone was detected only a few times. CDR3 DNA sequence: TGTGCCAGCACCGGGACAGGGGAGGCTAAGGCCGGGGAGCTGTTTTTT. Encoded protein: CASTGTGEAKAGELFF. The chain has TRBV21-1 and TRBJ2-2; the D call TRBD1 from the table was never checked on the DNA. TRBV21-1 is listed as a pseudogene. CDR3 length: 16 residues.

The genes are TRBV6-5 and TRBJ1-5, with a weak D call TRBD1 (6 bases). The CDR3 extends over 15 amino acids. Germline CDR1 is MNHEY and CDR2 is SVGAGI. V lost 2 bases to trimming and J lost 4 bases, with 12 bases between them. The CDR3 is CASSYGPDRNQPQHF. DNA of the CDR3: TGTGCCAGCAGTTACGGACCTGACAGGAATCAGCCCCAGCATTTT.

The V call is TRBV5-6, the J call TRBJ2-5, with 7 positions matching TRBD2. The germline CDR1 and CDR2 sequences are SGHDT and YYEEEE. J gave up 5 bases and V 4 bases, and 8 bases lay outside the gene matches. CDR3 length: 14 residues. The DNA of the CDR3 is TGTGCCAGCAGCCGCTGGGGGGGATTTGAGACCCAGTACTTC. The encoded protein is CASSRWGGFETQYF.

The V and J genes are TRBV30 and TRBJ1-2; 8 nucleotides match TRBD1. The V gene's germline CDR1 is GTSNPN and CDR2 SVGIG (reference sequence). This CDR3 contains 13 residues. V was pared by 3 bases and J by 7 bases, with 7 bases of the junction left unmatched. The CDR3 protein is CAWRPDRVGGYTF. CDR3 coding DNA: TGTGCCTGGAGGCCGGACAGGGTTGGTGGCTACACCTTC.

This chain joins TRBV18 and TRBJ2-5, with TRBD2 identical over 11 bases. The length of the CDR3 is 15 residues. J gave up 3 bases and V 3 bases, and 3 bases lay outside the gene matches. CDR1 is KGHSH, CDR2 LQKENI, per germline. This CDR3 reads CASSPGTSGKETQYF. The CDR3 coding sequence is TGTGCCAGCTCACCCGGGACTAGCGGTAAAGAGACCCAGTACTTC. Combining the CDR3 with reference TRBV18 and TRBJ2-5 gives the whole variable domain NAGVMQNPRHLVRRRGQEARLRCSPMKGHSHVYWYRQLPEEGLKFMVYLQKENIIDESGMPKERFSAEFPKEGPSILRIQQVVRGDSAAYFCASSPGTSGKETQYFGPGTRLLVL.

This chain uses TRBV5-1 with TRBJ2-3; the D gene is possibly TRBD1 (6 bases). This CDR3 has 14 residues. Trimming took 5 bases from V and 2 from J, leaving 12 bases between them. Per germline, CDR1 SGHRS and CDR2 YFSETQ. Here the CDR3 DNA reads TGCGCCAGCAGTATTGGGGGCACCACAGATACGCAGTATTTT. This encodes CASSIGGTTDTQYF.

The rearrangement joins TRBV7-9 to TRBJ2-5; 8 bases align to TRBD2. The end of the DNA is better explained by TRBJ2-7, so the J call may be wrong. The CDR3 is 15 amino acids. Germline V gene lookup returns CDR1 SEHNR and CDR2 FQNEAQ (reference sequence). The CDR3 nucleotides are TGTGCCAGCAGCTTAGAGGCGGGGGGATCCTACGAGCAGTACTTC. This sequence encodes CASSLEAGGSYEQYF.

The V call is TRBV5-5, the J call TRBJ2-7; 7 bases align to TRBD1. This CDR3 is 15 amino acids long. Trimming took 0 bases from V and 0 from J; bases not matched to a gene: 3. Germline V lookup: CDR1 SGHKS, CDR2 YYEKEE (reference sequence). The DNA of the CDR3 is TGTGCCAGCAGCTTGGCATGGGACAGCTCCTACGAGCAGTACTTC. This encodes CASSLAWDSSYEQYF.

The chain combines TRBV5-4 with TRBJ1-1, with D possibly matching TRBD1 (5 bases). In germline, CDR1 is SGHNT, CDR2 YYREEE (reference sequence). This CDR3 region has 12 residues. With 0 bases removed from V and 7 bases from J, the gap between germline ends came to 7 bases. CDR3 DNA sequence: TGTGCCAGCAGCTTGGGGGGGAATGAAGCTTTCTTT. Amino acids: CASSLGGNEAFF.

V and J are TRBV20-1 and TRBJ1-4; D unclear. Trimming removed 5 bases at V and 10 bases at J, with 11 bases between. The V gene's germline CDR1 is DFQATT and CDR2 SNEGSKA (reference sequence). The length of the CDR3 is 11 residues. The CDR3 nucleotides are TGCAGTGCTGGACCGGGGTTAAAACTGTTTTTT. Translating gives CSAGPGLKLFF.